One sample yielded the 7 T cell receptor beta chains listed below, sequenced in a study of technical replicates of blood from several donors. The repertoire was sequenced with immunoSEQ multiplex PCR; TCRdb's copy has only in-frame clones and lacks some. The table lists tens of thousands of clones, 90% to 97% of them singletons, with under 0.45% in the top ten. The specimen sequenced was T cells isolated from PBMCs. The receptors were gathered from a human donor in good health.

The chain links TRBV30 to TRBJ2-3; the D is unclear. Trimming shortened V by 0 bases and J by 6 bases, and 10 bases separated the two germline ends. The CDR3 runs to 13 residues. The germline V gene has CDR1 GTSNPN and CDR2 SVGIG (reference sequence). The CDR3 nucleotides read TGTGCCTGGAGTGTAATGCGGCCGGATACGCAGTATTTT. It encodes CAWSVMRPDTQYF.

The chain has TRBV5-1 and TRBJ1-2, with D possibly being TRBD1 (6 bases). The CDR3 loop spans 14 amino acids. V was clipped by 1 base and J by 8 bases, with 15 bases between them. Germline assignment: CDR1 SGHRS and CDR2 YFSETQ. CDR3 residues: CASSLFGTSVGYTF. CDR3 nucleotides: TGCGCCAGCAGCTTGTTCGGGACATCTGTAGGCTACACCTTC.

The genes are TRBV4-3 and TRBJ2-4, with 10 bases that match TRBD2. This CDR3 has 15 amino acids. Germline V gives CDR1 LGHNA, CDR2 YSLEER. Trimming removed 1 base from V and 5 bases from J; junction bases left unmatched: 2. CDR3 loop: CASSQVGLAENIQYF. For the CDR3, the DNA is TGCGCCAGCAGCCAAGTCGGACTAGCGGAAAACATTCAGTACTTC.

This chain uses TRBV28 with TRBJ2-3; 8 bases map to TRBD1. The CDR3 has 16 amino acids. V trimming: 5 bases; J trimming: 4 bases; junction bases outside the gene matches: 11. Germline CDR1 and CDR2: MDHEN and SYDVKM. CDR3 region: CASSPVDRDVADTQYF. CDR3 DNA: TGTGCCAGCAGTCCTGTGGACAGGGACGTGGCAGATACGCAGTATTTT.

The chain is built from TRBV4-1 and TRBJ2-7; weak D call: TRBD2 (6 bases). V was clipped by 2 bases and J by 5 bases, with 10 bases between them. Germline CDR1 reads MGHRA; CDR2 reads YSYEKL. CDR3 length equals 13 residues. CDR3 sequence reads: CASSQWGENEQYF. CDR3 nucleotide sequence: TGCGCCAGCAGCCAATGGGGGGAGAACGAGCAGTACTTC.

The DNA of the CDR3 is TGTGCCAGTAGTATTGCGGTGACGATCGGAAACACCATATATTTT. This translates into CASSIAVTIGNTIYF. The chain is built from TRBV19 and TRBJ1-3; D is unclear. The CDR3 runs 15 residues. The germline V gene has CDR1 LNHDA and CDR2 SQIVND (reference sequence). The V end was cut by 3 bases, the J end by 4 bases, with 13 bases between.

CDR3 region: CAPRGGEHEQYF. In DNA, the CDR3 is TGTGCCCCCCGGGGCGGGGAACACGAGCAGTACTTC. The chain uses TRBV2 and TRBJ2-7, with a weak D call TRBD2 (6 bases). V shed 11 bases and J shed 5 bases, with 16 bases lying between them. CDR1 is SNHLY and CDR2 is FYNNEI in the germline V gene. CDR3 length: 12 residues.